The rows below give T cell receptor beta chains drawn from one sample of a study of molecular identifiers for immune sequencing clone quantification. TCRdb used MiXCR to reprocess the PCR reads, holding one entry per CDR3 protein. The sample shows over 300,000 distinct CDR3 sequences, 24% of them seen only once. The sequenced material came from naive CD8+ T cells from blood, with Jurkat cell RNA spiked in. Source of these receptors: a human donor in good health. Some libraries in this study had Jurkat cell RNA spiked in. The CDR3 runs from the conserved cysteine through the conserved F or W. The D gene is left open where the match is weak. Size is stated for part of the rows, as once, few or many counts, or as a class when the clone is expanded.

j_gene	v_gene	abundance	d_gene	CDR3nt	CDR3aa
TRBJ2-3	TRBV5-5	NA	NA	TGTGCCAGCAGCTTTTTGTGGGACCTAGATACGCAGTATTTT	CASSFLWDLDTQYF
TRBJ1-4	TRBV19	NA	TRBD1	TGTGCCAGTAAGGACAGGACTAATGAAAAACTGTTTTTT	CASKDRTNEKLFF
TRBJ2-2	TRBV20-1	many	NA	TGCAGTGCTAGGGGGATAGAGGGACTCCGGAACACCGGGGAGCTGTTTTTT	CSARGIEGLRNTGELFF
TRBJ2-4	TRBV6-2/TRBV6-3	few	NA	TGTGCCAGCAGTTACTCGGATGGCGCGCATCAATACTTC	CASSYSDGAHQYF
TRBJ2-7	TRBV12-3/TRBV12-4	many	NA	TGTGCCAGCAGTTTAGGGGGCCCCTACGAGCAGTACTTC	CASSLGGPYEQYF
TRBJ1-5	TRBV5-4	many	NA	TGTGCCAGCAGCTTGTGGGAGGGCGGGCAGCCCCAGCATTTT	CASSLWEGGQPQHF
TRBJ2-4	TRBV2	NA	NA	TGTGCCAGCAGTGAATATCCTAGAAATCAAAACATTCAGTACTTC	CASSEYPRNQNIQYF
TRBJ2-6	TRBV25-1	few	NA	TGTGCCAGCAGTGAACAATCGTCGGGGGCCAACGTCCTGACTTTC	CASSEQSSGANVLTF
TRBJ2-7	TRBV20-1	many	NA	TGCAGTGCTCAGGAAATAACCTACGAGCAGTACTTC	CSAQEITYEQYF
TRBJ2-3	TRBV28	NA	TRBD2	TGTGCCCGCAGTTTATGGTTCCCGCGGGAGGTGGGAACTCCGCAGTATTTT	CARSLWFPREVGTPQYF
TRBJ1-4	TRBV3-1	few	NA	TGTGCCAGCGCACCCCTTGGGGGGACTAATGAAAAACTGTTTTTT	CASAPLGGTNEKLFF
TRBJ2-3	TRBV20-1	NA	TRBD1	TGCAGTGCTGGACCATGGACAGGGAGCACAGATACGCAGTATTTT	CSAGPWTGSTDTQYF
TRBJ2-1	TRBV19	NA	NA	TGTGCCAGTAGTATTTCGGGGTCCCACAATGAGCAGTTCTTC	CASSISGSHNEQFF
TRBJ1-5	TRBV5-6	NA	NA	TGTGCCAGCAGCTTGTGGCCTGGGAACAATCAGCCCCAGCATTTT	CASSLWPGNNQPQHF
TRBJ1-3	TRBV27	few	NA	TGTGCCAGCACCGACTCTGGAAACACCATATATTTT	CASTDSGNTIYF
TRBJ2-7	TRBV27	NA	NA	TGTGCCAGCCGTTTCCGCGGCCGCGGTGGCTACGCGCAGTACTTC	CASRFRGRGGYAQYF
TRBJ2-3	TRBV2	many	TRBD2	TGTGCCAGCAGTGAAAGTTGGCCTAGCGGTACTAGCACAGATACGCAGTATTTT	CASSESWPSGTSTDTQYF
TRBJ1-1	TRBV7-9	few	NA	TGTGCCAGCAGCTGGGAAAACACTGAAGCTTTCTTT	CASSWENTEAFF
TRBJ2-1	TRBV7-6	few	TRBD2	TGTGCCAGCAGCACCAGACTAGCGGGAGACTACAATGAGCAGTTCTTC	CASSTRLAGDYNEQFF
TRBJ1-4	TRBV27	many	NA	TGTGCCAGCAGTTTAGCAGGGAGTAATGAAAAACTGTTTTTT	CASSLAGSNEKLFF
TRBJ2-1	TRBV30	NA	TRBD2	TGTGCCTGGAGTGGGGGACTAGCGGGTAATAACTTCTACAATGAGCAGTTCTTC	CAWSGGLAGNNFYNEQFF
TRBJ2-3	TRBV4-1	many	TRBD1	TGCGCCAGCAGCCAAGCCGGGACAGGGCATACGCAGTATTTT	CASSQAGTGHTQYF
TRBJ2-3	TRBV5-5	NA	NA	TGTGCCAGCAGCCACTTTTTCGAAGGGGGCACAGATACGCAGTATTTT	CASSHFFEGGTDTQYF
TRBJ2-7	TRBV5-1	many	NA	TGCGCCAGCAGCTTGGCTCGGACGGATGGCGAGCAGTACTTC	CASSLARTDGEQYF
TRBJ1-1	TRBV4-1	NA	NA	TGCGCCAGCAGCCAACAGATGGCTGACCTGAACACTGAAGCTTTCTTT	CASSQQMADLNTEAFF
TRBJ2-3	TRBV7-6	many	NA	TGTGCCAGCAGCACTCGCGGGGGCCTCACAGATACGCAGTATTTT	CASSTRGGLTDTQYF
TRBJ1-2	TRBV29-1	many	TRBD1	TGCAGCGTTGAAGGACAGGGCCCCGGCTACACCTTC	CSVEGQGPGYTF
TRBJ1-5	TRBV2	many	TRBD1	TGTGCCATTAGGGACAGGGGTCCTCAGCCCCAGCATTTT	CAIRDRGPQPQHF
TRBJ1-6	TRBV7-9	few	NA	TGTGCCAGCAGCCCAGGTGTTTCACCCCTCCACTTT	CASSPGVSPLHF
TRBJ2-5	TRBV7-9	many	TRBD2	TGTGCCAGCAGCTTAGCCACTAGCGGAGAAGAGACCCAGTACTTC	CASSLATSGEETQYF
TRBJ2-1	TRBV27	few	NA	TGTGCCAGCAGTCCTCTCTCCAATGAGCAGTTCTTC	CASSPLSNEQFF
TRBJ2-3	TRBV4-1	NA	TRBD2	TGCGCCAGCGGGGGACTAGCGGGGGACACAGATACGCAGTATTTT	CASGGLAGDTDTQYF
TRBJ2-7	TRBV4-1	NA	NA	TGCGCCAGCAGCCGTACGGCGGAAGGAGTTAGCTCCTACGAGCAGTACTTC	CASSRTAEGVSSYEQYF